This T cell receptor (beta chain) is drawn from a study of cytomegalovirus exposure and HLA in healthy donors. This CDR3 is built from 15 residues. Germline lookup yields CDR1 GTSNPN and CDR2 SVGIG (reference sequence). V lost 4 bases, J lost 7 bases, and 10 bases stayed unmatched. Study findings and constraints: Previously analyzed data showed that most TCR beta V segments were productive at a frequency of about 90% or about 30%.

Vbeta (60) and Jbeta (13) primers were used in the PCR. Some clones are missing from TCRdb's copy, which holds only in-frame ones; the method was immunoSEQ multiplex PCR. The sample holds approximately 58,000 clones. In the case of this clone: Antigen unknown.

This TCR was recovered from a young man in good health and CMV-seropositive. Sequencing was carried out using PBMCs. This chain links TRBV30 with TRBJ1-4; TRBD1 matches 9 bases. CDR3 DNA: TGTGCCTGGAACCTTCAAGGACAGGGGATTGAAAAACTGTTTTTT. The encoded protein is CAWNLQGQGIEKLFF.